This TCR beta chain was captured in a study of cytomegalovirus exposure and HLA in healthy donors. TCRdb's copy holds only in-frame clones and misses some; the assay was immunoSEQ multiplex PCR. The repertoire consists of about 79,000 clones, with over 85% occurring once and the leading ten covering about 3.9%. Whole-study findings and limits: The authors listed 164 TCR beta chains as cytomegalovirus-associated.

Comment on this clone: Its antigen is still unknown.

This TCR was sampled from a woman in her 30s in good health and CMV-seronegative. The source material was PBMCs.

The CDR3 DNA reads TGCGCCAGCAGCTACGGAGGGACTAGCGGGTACTCCTACAATGAGCAGTTCTTC. Its translation is CASSYGGTSGYSYNEQFF. This sequence joins TRBV5-1 and TRBJ2-1; 12 positions match TRBD2. The CDR3 is 18 residues long. Germline CDR1 is SGHRS and CDR2 is YFSETQ. V trimming: 3 bases; J trimming: 0 bases; junction bases outside the gene matches: 7.